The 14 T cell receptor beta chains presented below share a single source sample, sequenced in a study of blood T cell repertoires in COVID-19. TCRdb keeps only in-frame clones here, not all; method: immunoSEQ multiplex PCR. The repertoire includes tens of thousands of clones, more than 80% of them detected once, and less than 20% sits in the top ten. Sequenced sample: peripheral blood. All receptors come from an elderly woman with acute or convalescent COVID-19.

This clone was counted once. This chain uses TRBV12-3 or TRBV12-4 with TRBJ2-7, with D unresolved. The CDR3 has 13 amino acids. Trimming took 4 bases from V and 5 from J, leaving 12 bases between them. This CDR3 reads CASSYSESDEQYF. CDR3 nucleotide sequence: TGTGCCAGCAGTTACAGTGAATCCGACGAGCAGTACTTC.

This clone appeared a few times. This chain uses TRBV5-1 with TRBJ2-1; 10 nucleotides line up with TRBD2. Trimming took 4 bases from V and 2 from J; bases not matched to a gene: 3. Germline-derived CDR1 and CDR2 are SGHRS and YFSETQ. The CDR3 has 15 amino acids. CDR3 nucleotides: TGCGCCAGCAGCCCTACTAGCGGGACCTACAATGAGCAGTTCTTC. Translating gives CASSPTSGTYNEQFF.

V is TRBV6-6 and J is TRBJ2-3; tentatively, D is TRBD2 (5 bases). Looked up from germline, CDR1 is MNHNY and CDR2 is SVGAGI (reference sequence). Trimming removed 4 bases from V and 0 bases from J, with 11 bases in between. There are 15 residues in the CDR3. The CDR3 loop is CASSFTRTSTDTQYF. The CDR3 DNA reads TGTGCCAGCAGTTTCACAAGGACTAGCACAGATACGCAGTATTTT.

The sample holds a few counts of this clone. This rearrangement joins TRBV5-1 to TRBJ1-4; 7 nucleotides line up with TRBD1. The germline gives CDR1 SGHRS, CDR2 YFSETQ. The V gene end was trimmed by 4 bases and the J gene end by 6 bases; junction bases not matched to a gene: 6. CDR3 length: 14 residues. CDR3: CASSRGQRDEKLFF. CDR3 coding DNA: TGCGCCAGCAGCAGGGGACAGCGGGATGAAAAACTGTTTTTT.

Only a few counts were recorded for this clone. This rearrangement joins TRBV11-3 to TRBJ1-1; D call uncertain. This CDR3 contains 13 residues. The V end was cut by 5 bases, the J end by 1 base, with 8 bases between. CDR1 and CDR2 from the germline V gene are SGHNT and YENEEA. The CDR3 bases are TGTGCCAGCAGCGCGGATGGGAACACTGAAGCTTTCTTT. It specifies CASSADGNTEAFF.

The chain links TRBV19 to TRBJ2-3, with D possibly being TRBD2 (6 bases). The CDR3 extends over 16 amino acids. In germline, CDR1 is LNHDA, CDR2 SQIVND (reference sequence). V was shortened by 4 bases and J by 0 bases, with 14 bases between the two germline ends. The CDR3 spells CASSSLTRISTDTQYF. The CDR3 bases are TGTGCCAGTAGTAGCCTGACTAGAATTAGCACAGATACGCAGTATTTT.

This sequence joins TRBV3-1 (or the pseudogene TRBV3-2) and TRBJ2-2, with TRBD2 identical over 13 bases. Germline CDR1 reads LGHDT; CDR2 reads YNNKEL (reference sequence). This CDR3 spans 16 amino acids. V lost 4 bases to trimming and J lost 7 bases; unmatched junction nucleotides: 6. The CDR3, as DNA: TGTGCCAGCAGCCTTACTAGCGGGGGGGCGATCGGGGAGCTGTTTTTT. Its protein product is CASSLTSGGAIGELFF.

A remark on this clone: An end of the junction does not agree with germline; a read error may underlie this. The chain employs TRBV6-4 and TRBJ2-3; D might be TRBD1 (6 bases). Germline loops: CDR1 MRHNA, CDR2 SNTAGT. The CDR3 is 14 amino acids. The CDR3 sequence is CASREDFRDIPVVF. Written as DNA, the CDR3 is TGTGCCAGCAGAGAAGATTTTCGGGACATCCCTGTGGTTTTT.

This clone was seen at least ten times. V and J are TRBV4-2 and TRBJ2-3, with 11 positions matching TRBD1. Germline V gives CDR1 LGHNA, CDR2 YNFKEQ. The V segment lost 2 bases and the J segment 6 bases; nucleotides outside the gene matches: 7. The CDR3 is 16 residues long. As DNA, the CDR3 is TGTGCCAGCAGCCAAAGCAGGACAGGGGGCGAGGATACGCAGTATTTT. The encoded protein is CASSQSRTGGEDTQYF.

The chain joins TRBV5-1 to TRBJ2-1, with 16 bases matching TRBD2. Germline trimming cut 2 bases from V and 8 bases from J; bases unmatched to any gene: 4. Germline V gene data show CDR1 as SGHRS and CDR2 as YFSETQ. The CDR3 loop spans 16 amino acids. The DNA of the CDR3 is TGCGCCAGCAGCTTAGGGACTAGCGGGGGGGCCGATGAGCAGTTCTTC. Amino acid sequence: CASSLGTSGGADEQFF.

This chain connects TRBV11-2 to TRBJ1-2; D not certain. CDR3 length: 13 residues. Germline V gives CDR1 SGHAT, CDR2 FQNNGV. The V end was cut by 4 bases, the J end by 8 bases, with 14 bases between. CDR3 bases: TGTGCCAGCAGCTCAGATTTTGGGCAAGGCTACACCTTC. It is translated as CASSSDFGQGYTF.

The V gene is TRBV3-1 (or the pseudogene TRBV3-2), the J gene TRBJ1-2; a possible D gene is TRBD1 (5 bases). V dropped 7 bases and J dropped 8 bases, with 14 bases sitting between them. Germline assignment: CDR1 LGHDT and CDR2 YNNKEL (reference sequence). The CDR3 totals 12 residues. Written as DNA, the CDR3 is TGTGCCAGCACCGCGGGGGGTGGCGGCTACACCTTC. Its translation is CASTAGGGGYTF.

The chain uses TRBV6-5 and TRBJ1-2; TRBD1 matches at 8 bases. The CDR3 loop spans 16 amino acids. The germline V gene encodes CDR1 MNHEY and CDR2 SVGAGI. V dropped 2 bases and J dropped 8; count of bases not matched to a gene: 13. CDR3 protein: CASSYTRDRTRTGYTF. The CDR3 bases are TGTGCCAGCAGTTACACGAGGGACAGGACACGGACGGGCTACACCTTC.

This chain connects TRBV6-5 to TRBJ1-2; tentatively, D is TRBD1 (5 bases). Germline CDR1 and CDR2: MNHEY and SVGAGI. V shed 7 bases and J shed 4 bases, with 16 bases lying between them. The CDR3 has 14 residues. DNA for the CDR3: TGTGCCAGCACCCGCTGGGAAGGGGTCTATGGCTACACCTTC. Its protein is CASTRWEGVYGYTF.